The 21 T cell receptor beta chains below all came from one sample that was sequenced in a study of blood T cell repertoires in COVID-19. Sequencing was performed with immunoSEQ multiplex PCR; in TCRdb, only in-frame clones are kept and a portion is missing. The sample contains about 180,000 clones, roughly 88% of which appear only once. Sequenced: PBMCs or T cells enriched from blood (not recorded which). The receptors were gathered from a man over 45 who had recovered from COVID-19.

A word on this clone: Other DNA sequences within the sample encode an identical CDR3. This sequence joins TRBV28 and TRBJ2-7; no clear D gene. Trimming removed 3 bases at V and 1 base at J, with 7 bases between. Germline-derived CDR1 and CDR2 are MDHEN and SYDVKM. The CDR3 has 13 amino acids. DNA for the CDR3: TGTGCCAGCAGTTTGAGTCCGTCCTACGAGCAGTACTTC. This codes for CASSLSPSYEQYF.

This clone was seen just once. In DNA form, the CDR3 reads TGTGCCAGCAGCTTACGGGCAGCCGGGGGGATGTACAATGAGCAGTTCTTC. Its protein product is CASSLRAAGGMYNEQFF. The chain employs TRBV11-2 and TRBJ2-1, with 7 bases identical to TRBD2. J gave up 4 bases and V 2 bases, and 11 bases lay outside the gene matches. Germline V lookup: CDR1 SGHAT, CDR2 FQNNGV. CDR3 size: 17 residues.

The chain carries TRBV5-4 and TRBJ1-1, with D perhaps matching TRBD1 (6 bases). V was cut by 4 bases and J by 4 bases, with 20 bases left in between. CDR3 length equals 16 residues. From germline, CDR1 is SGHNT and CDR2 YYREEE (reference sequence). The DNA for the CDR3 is TGTGCCAGCAGCCCTGAGAAAGCAGGGGCCTTCACTGAAGCTTTCTTT. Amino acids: CASSPEKAGAFTEAFF. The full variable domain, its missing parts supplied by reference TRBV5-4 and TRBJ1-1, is ETGVTQSPTHLIKTRGQQVTLRCSSQSGHNTVSWYQQALGQGPQFIFQYYREEENGRGNFPPRFSGLQFPNYSSELNVNALELDDSALYLCASSPEKAGAFTEAFFGQGTRLTVV.

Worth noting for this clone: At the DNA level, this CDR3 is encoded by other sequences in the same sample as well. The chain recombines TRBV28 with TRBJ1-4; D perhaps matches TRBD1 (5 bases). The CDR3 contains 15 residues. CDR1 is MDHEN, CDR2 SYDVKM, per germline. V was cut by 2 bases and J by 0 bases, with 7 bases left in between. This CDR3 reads CASSLGGTTNEKLFF. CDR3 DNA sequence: TGTGCCAGCAGTTTAGGGGGGACAACTAATGAAAAACTGTTTTTT.

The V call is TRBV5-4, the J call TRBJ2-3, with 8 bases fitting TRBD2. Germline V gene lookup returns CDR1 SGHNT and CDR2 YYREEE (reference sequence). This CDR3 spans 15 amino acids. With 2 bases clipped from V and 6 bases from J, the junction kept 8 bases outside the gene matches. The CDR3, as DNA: TGTGCCAGCAGCTTCCCGGGGACTAGTTCTGATACGCAGTATTTT. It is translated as CASSFPGTSSDTQYF.

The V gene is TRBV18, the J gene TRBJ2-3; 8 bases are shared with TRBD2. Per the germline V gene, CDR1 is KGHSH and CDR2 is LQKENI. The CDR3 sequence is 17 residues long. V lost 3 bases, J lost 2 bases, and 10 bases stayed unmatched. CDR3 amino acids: CASSPGLRGVNTDTQYF. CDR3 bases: TGTGCCAGCTCACCGGGCCTGCGGGGGGTAAACACAGATACGCAGTATTTT.

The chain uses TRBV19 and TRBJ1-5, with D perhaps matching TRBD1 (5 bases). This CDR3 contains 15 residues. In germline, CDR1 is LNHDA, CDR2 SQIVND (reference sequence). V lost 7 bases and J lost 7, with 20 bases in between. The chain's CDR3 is CASTISGQGGQPQHF. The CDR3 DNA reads TGTGCCAGTACCATAAGTGGGCAGGGTGGACAGCCCCAGCATTTT.

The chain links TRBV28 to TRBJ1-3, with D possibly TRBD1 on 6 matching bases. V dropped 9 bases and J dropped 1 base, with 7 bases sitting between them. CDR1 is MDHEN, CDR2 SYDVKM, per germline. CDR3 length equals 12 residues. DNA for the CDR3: TGTGCCAGTACAGGGTCTGGAAACACCATATATTTT. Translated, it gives CASTGSGNTIYF.

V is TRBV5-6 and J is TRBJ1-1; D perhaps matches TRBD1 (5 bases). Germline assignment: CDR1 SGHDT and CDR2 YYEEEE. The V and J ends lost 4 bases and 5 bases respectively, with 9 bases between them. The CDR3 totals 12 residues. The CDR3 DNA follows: TGTGCCAGCAGCCCAGGGTCTACTGAAGCTTTCTTT. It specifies CASSPGSTEAFF.

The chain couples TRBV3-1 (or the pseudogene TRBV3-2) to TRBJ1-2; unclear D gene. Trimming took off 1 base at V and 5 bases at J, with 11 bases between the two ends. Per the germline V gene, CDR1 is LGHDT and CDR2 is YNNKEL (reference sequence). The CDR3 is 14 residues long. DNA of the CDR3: TGTGCCAGCAGCCAAGCGAACAGACCTTATGGCTACACCTTC. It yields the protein CASSQANRPYGYTF.

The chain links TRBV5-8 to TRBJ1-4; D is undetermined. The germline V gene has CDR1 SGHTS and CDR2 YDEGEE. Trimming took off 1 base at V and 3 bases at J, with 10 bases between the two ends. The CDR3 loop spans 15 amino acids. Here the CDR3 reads CASSLLGGPNEKLFF. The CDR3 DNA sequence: TGTGCCAGCAGCTTGCTCGGAGGACCTAATGAAAAACTGTTTTTT.

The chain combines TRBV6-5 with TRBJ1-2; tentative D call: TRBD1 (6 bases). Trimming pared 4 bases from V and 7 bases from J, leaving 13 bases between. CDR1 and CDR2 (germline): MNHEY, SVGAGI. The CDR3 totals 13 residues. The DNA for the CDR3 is TGTGCCAGCAGTTTTGCAGGGGATAGTGGCTACACCTTC. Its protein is CASSFAGDSGYTF.

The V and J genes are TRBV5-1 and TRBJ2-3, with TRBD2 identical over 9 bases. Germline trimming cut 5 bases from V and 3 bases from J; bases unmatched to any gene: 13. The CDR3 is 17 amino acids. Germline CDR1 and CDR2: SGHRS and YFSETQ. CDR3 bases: TGCGCCAGCAGGAGCGGTGGCGGGGGGGCAGGTACAGATACGCAGTATTTT. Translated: CASRSGGGGAGTDTQYF.

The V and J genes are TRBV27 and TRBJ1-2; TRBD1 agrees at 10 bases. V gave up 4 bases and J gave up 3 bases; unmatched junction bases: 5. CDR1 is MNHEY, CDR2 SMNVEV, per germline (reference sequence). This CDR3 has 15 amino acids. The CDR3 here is CASSSAGQGHYGYTF. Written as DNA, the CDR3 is TGTGCCAGCAGTTCCGCGGGACAGGGGCACTATGGCTACACCTTC.

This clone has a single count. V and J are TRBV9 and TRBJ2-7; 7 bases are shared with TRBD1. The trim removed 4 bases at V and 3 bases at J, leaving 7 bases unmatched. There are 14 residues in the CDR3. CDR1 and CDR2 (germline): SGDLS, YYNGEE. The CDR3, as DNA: TGTGCCAGCAGCTACTCGGGACAGAGCTACGAGCAGTACTTC. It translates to CASSYSGQSYEQYF.

The CDR3 region has the DNA TGTGCCAGTGGGACTGCTATGAACACTGAAGCTTTCTTT. Translation: CASGTAMNTEAFF. The V gene is TRBV6-4, the J gene TRBJ1-1, with D possibly being TRBD1 (5 bases). The CDR3 consists of 13 residues. V shed 9 bases and J shed 0 bases, with 11 bases lying between them. Germline CDR1 reads MRHNA; CDR2 reads SNTAGT.

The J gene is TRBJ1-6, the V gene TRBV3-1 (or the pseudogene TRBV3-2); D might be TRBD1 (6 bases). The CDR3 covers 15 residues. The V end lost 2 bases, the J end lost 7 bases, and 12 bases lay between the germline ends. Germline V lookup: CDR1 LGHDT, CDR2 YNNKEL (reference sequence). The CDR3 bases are TGTGCCAGCAGCCAAAACAGGGCCGAGAATTCACCCCTCCACTTT. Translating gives CASSQNRAENSPLHF.

The CDR3 DNA is TGCGCCAGCAGCTTGACAGGGGGGACCTACAATGAGCAGTTCTTC. Translated, it gives CASSLTGGTYNEQFF. The chain carries TRBV5-1 and TRBJ2-1, with 8 bases identical to TRBD1. The CDR3 sequence is 15 residues long. J lost 2 bases, V lost 1 base, and 2 bases had no gene match. Looked up from germline, CDR1 is SGHRS and CDR2 is YFSETQ.

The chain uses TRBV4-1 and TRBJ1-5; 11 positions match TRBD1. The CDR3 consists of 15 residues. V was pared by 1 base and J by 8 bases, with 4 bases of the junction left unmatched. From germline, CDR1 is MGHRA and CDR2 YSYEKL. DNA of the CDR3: TGCGCCAGCAGCCAAGTACCGGGACAGGGGGAGCCCCAGCATTTT. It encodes CASSQVPGQGEPQHF.

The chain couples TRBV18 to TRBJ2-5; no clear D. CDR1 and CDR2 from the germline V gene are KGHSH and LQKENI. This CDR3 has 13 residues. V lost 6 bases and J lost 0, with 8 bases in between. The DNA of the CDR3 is TGTGCCAGCTCGCGCCTGTACCAAGAGACCCAGTACTTC. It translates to CASSRLYQETQYF. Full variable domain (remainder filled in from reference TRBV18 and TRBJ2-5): NAGVMQNPRHLVRRRGQEARLRCSPMKGHSHVYWYRQLPEEGLKFMVYLQKENIIDESGMPKERFSAEFPKEGPSILRIQQVVRGDSAAYFCASSRLYQETQYFGPGTRLLVL.

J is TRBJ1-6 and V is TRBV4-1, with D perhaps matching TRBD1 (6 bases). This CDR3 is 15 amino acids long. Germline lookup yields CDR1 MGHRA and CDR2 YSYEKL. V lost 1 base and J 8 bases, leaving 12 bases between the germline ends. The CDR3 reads CASSQAGTRDSPLHF. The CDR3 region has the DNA TGCGCCAGCAGCCAAGCCGGGACAAGGGATTCACCCCTCCACTTT.